The 21 T cell receptor beta chains given below trace back to one sample, sequenced in a study of blood T cell repertoires in COVID-19. Profiling relied on immunoSEQ multiplex PCR, and the TCRdb table lists in-frame clones only, not all of them. The table has more than 75,000 clones, approximately 80% seen once. The sequencing sample was made of peripheral blood. The receptors derive from a human donor in a cohort sampled during active COVID-19.

This chain connects TRBV5-4 to TRBJ2-3; 8 bases fit TRBD2. Trimming cost V 5 bases and J 2 bases; bases outside gene matches: 10. In germline, CDR1 is SGHNT, CDR2 YYREEE (reference sequence). The CDR3 contains 16 residues. CDR3 sequence reads: CASRAGSGGLTDTQYF. The CDR3 nucleotides are TGTGCCAGCAGGGCAGGGAGCGGGGGCCTCACAGATACGCAGTATTTT.

The chain recombines TRBV10-1 with TRBJ1-3; D unresolved. Germline values: CDR1 WNHNN, CDR2 SYGVQD (reference sequence). This CDR3 spans 17 amino acids. Between the trimmed V and J ends, which lost 4 bases and 0 bases, there was a span of 16 bases. The CDR3 is CASSVMYGFRSGNTIYF. In DNA form, the CDR3 reads TGCGCCAGCAGTGTAATGTACGGGTTTCGCTCTGGAAACACCATATATTTT.

CDR3 sequence reads: CATSSGGHNEQFF. The DNA of the CDR3 is TGTGCCACCTCTAGCGGGGGGCACAATGAGCAGTTCTTC. The chain employs TRBV2 and TRBJ2-1; TRBD2 agrees at 11 bases. This CDR3 contains 13 residues. Germline CDR1 SNHLY, CDR2 FYNNEI. With V trimmed by 10 bases and J by 5 bases, 4 bases remained unmatched.

The chain employs TRBV27 and TRBJ1-6; D call uncertain. The V end was cut by 3 bases, the J end by 9 bases, with 9 bases between. The CDR3 runs 13 residues. Germline CDR1 MNHEY, CDR2 SMNVEV (reference sequence). DNA for the CDR3: TGTGCCAGCAGTTTTCCAGGAATTTCACCCCTCCACTTT. Translating gives CASSFPGISPLHF.

The chain joins TRBV6-5 to TRBJ2-1, with D perhaps TRBD2 (6 bases). V was pared by 6 bases and J by 2 bases, with 14 bases between. The germline CDR1 and CDR2 sequences are MNHEY and SVGAGI. CDR3 size: 15 residues. CDR3 sequence (DNA): TGTGCCAGCAGCCTAACTAGCAGTCCCTACAATGAGCAGTTCTTC. Its translation is CASSLTSSPYNEQFF.

Notes on this clone: The CDR3 does not close with the conserved phenylalanine or tryptophan, likely indicating a read error. No DNA is shown, since the ends of the CDR3 on it are uncertain; the CDR3 is the one TCRdb lists. This chain connects TRBV7-4 to TRBJ2-7; no check of the table's D call, TRBD1, against the DNA was made. Germline lookup yields CDR1 SGHVT and CDR2 SQSDAQ. The CDR3 is made up of 14 amino acids, end residues included. The CDR3 region is CAGRGDQVVRDILL.

This chain connects TRBV6-5 to TRBJ1-2; D call uncertain. The CDR3 loop spans 13 amino acids. Germline V gene lookup returns CDR1 MNHEY and CDR2 SVGAGI. The V end lost 6 bases, the J end lost 7 bases, and 15 bases lay between the germline ends. This CDR3 is CASSPGISGGYTF. DNA for the CDR3: TGTGCCAGCAGCCCCGGGATTTCGGGTGGCTACACCTTC.

The chain uses TRBV2 and TRBJ2-1, with TRBD2 matching over 8 bases. The length of the CDR3 is 13 residues. The germline gives CDR1 SNHLY, CDR2 FYNNEI. With 8 bases clipped from V and 2 bases from J, the junction kept 2 bases outside the gene matches. The CDR3 loop reads CASREGPYNEQFF. The CDR3 nucleotides are TGTGCCAGCCGGGAGGGGCCCTACAATGAGCAGTTCTTC.

The rearrangement uses TRBV9 and TRBJ1-4; D not certain. This CDR3 has 15 residues. Looked up from germline, CDR1 is SGDLS and CDR2 is YYNGEE. V was cut by 3 bases and J by 3 bases, with 12 bases left in between. The CDR3 loop is CASSASGHSNEKLFF. Written as DNA, the CDR3 is TGTGCCAGCAGCGCCTCAGGTCATTCTAATGAAAAACTGTTTTTT.

This clone showed up just a few times. This same CDR3 is encoded by further DNA sequences in the sample. The genes are TRBV27 and TRBJ2-4; 10 bases fit TRBD1. Per germline, CDR1 MNHEY and CDR2 SMNVEV (reference sequence). The CDR3 runs to 14 residues. V was clipped by 6 bases and J by 7 bases; unmatched bases: 6. CDR3 sequence: CASSRGTGVNIQYF. The CDR3, as DNA: TGTGCCAGCAGCAGAGGGACAGGGGTTAACATTCAGTACTTC.

CDR3 coding DNA: TGTGCCAGCAGTTCCCCCGACCGGGACAGGGAGACCGATAATGGATCACCCCTCCACTTT. Protein product: CASSSPDRDRETDNGSPLHF. V and J are TRBV27 and TRBJ1-6; TRBD1 aligns across 9 bases. V lost 4 bases and J lost 10; bases outside the gene matches: 23. The germline gives CDR1 MNHEY, CDR2 SMNVEV (reference sequence). This CDR3 region has 20 residues.

The J gene is TRBJ2-1, the V gene TRBV7-8, with 7 bases that match TRBD2. V was clipped by 3 bases and J by 3 bases; unmatched bases: 17. The CDR3 has 19 residues. Germline V gene lookup returns CDR1 SGHVS and CDR2 FQNEAQ. CDR3 amino acids: CASSFNSPRLAVFYNEQFF. In DNA, the CDR3 is TGTGCCAGCAGCTTTAATTCCCCCCGGCTAGCGGTCTTCTACAATGAGCAGTTCTTC.

CDR3: CASSMGQLATYEQYF. CDR3 DNA sequence: TGTGCCAGTAGTATGGGACAGTTGGCAACCTACGAGCAGTACTTC. The V call is TRBV19, the J call TRBJ2-7, with 7 bases fitting TRBD1. Per the germline V gene, CDR1 is LNHDA and CDR2 is SQIVND (reference sequence). Trimming at V came to 3 bases and at J to 2 bases, leaving 7 bases not matched to a gene. This CDR3 has 15 amino acids.

This chain connects TRBV5-1 to TRBJ2-7; 9 nucleotides match TRBD1. This CDR3 is built from 15 residues. After removal of 1 base from V and 7 bases from J, the junction contained 9 bases not matched to a gene. Germline CDR1 reads SGHRS; CDR2 reads YFSETQ. The CDR3 DNA sequence: TGCGCCAGCAGCTTGAGTACAGGGGGCGCGGGAGAGCAGTACTTC. Residues: CASSLSTGGAGEQYF.

The chain joins TRBV19 to TRBJ1-6; no clear D. The CDR3 loop spans 15 amino acids. V gave up 6 bases and J gave up 6 bases, with 15 bases separating them. Germline V gives CDR1 LNHDA, CDR2 SQIVND (reference sequence). CDR3 sequence: CASSTPLGRNSPLHF. As DNA, the CDR3 is TGTGCCAGTAGCACCCCCCTGGGCCGTAATTCACCCCTCCACTTT. The full variable domain, completed using reference TRBV19 and TRBJ1-6, is DGGITQSPKYLFRKEGQNVTLSCEQNLNHDAMYWYRQDPGQGLRLIYYSQIVNDFQKGDIAEGYSVSREKKESFPLTVTSAQKNPTAFYLCASSTPLGRNSPLHFGNGTRLTVT.

The chain is built from TRBV7-2 and TRBJ2-5, with D unclear. The V gene's germline CDR1 is SGHTA and CDR2 FQGNSA. The CDR3 runs 14 residues. V was clipped by 5 bases and J by 5 bases, with 15 bases between them. The CDR3 here is CASSDLVLRETQYF. CDR3 sequence (DNA): TGTGCCAGCAGCGATTTAGTGTTGCGGGAGACCCAGTACTTC.

V is TRBV6-5 and J is TRBJ2-3; the D is unclear. The CDR3 has 11 amino acids. CDR1 is MNHEY, CDR2 SVGAGI, per germline. V lost 7 bases and J lost 3, with 5 bases in between. Here the CDR3 DNA reads TGTGCCAGCACGGTTACAGATACGCAGTATTTT. It yields the protein CASTVTDTQYF.

The genes are TRBV5-1 and TRBJ2-5; D unclear. Trimming cost V 0 bases and J 2 bases, with 14 bases left between them. Germline values: CDR1 SGHRS, CDR2 YFSETQ. The CDR3 spans 16 residues. CDR3 protein: CASSLALGEIQETQYF. CDR3 nucleotides: TGCGCCAGCAGCTTGGCCTTGGGCGAGATACAAGAGACCCAGTACTTC.

The V call is TRBV10-3, the J call TRBJ2-7; 7 bases map to TRBD1. V lost 4 bases and J lost 5; bases outside the gene matches: 11. The CDR3 covers 15 residues. Germline V gene sequence: CDR1 ENHRY, CDR2 SYGVKD. DNA for the CDR3: TGTGCCATCAGTGGGATCGAAACAGGGGTCCACGAGCAGTACTTC. Its translation: CAISGIETGVHEQYF.

This chain connects TRBV5-1 to TRBJ2-7; weak D call: TRBD1 (5 bases). The germline V gene encodes CDR1 SGHRS and CDR2 YFSETQ. V shed 0 bases and J shed 5 bases, with 15 bases lying between them. CDR3 length equals 15 residues. CDR3 in DNA: TGCGCCAGCAGCTTGGACGGACAAGTTTCGGACGAGCAGTACTTC. Its translation: CASSLDGQVSDEQYF.

V and J are TRBV6-5 and TRBJ1-2, with D tentatively TRBD1 (5 bases). Germline V gene data show CDR1 as MNHEY and CDR2 as SVGAGI. The CDR3 runs to 14 residues. V lost 4 bases and J 4 bases, leaving 13 bases between the germline ends. This CDR3 is CASSFTSGGYGYTF. Here the CDR3 DNA reads TGTGCCAGCAGTTTCACCTCCGGGGGCTATGGCTACACCTTC.